A single sample is the source of the 18 T cell receptor beta chains below, sequenced in a study of T cell responses to AZD1222 COVID-19 vaccine. The data were produced by immunoSEQ multiplex PCR, yet TCRdb's version contains in-frame clones alone and is incomplete. The sample comprises over 55,000 clones, 83% of which are singletons, and about 6% rests with the top ten. The sample was peripheral blood, taken 28 days after the second AZD1222 dose. The receptors stem from an adult who received the AZD1222 COVID-19 vaccine.

The chain carries TRBV6-5 and TRBJ1-1; 8 bases line up with TRBD1. The J segment lost 6 bases and the V segment lost 7 bases, leaving 10 bases of the junction unmatched. The CDR3 sequence is 14 residues long. From germline, CDR1 is MNHEY and CDR2 SVGAGI. The CDR3 region is CASKTGTGGAEAFF. The CDR3 DNA is TGTGCCAGCAAGACCGGGACAGGTGGGGCTGAAGCTTTCTTT.

The genes are TRBV11-2 and TRBJ2-5; TRBD1 might be the D (6 bases). Germline assignment: CDR1 SGHAT and CDR2 FQNNGV. The CDR3 is made up of 16 amino acids. The germline V and J ends were trimmed by 1 base and 3 bases, with 15 bases remaining between them. CDR3 in DNA: TGTGCCAGCAGCTTAGTGTTTAGGGGGTCGGAAGAGACCCAGTACTTC. This encodes CASSLVFRGSEETQYF.

The chain has TRBV7-2 and TRBJ1-2; D not resolved. Deletions cut 4 bases from V and 8 bases from J, with 11 bases between. The CDR3 sequence is 12 residues long. The V gene's germline CDR1 is SGHTA and CDR2 FQGNSA. The CDR3: CASSSGSFGYTF. CDR3 sequence (DNA): TGTGCCAGCAGCTCCGGGAGTTTCGGCTACACCTTC.

This chain joins TRBV10-3 and TRBJ2-6, with D perhaps matching TRBD1 or TRBD2 (5 bases each). V gave up 5 bases and J gave up 0 bases, with 17 bases separating them. This CDR3 region has 18 residues. Germline CDR1 is ENHRY and CDR2 is SYGVKD. As DNA, the CDR3 is TGTGCCATCAGTTTACAGGAGGCTTACCTCTCTGGGGCCAACGTCCTGACTTTC. The encoded protein is CAISLQEAYLSGANVLTF.

The V call is TRBV9, the J call TRBJ1-3; 7 nucleotides match TRBD1. Germline V gene data show CDR1 as SGDLS and CDR2 as YYNGEE. This CDR3 spans 15 amino acids. Unmatched junction bases numbered 6, after V lost 4 bases and J lost 2 bases. The CDR3 region is CASSSNRGPGNTIYF. CDR3 coding DNA: TGTGCCAGCAGCAGTAACAGGGGACCTGGAAACACCATATATTTT.

This clone was counted between two and nine times. The rearrangement links TRBV7-9 to TRBJ1-2; D not resolved. CDR1 is SEHNR and CDR2 is FQNEAQ in the germline V gene (reference sequence). CDR3 length: 14 residues. V lost 6 bases and J 7 bases, leaving 18 bases between the germline ends. The CDR3 DNA sequence: TGTGCCAGCAGTAGAATTACGGAGGGAATTGGCTACACCTTC. The encoded protein is CASSRITEGIGYTF.

This clone has a single count. The genes are TRBV19 and TRBJ2-1, with D perhaps TRBD1 (6 bases). CDR3 length: 13 amino acids. Trimming stripped 2 bases from V and 9 bases from J, with 11 bases between. Germline-derived CDR1 and CDR2 are LNHDA and SQIVND (reference sequence). As DNA, the CDR3 is TGTGCCAGTAGTATACAGGGGATTGGTGAGCAGTTCTTC. Translating it yields CASSIQGIGEQFF. Drawing the rest from reference TRBV19 and TRBJ2-1, the complete variable domain is DGGITQSPKYLFRKEGQNVTLSCEQNLNHDAMYWYRQDPGQGLRLIYYSQIVNDFQKGDIAEGYSVSREKKESFPLTVTSAQKNPTAFYLCASSIQGIGEQFFGPGTRLTVL.

This rearrangement joins TRBV28 to TRBJ2-3; 9 nucleotides align to TRBD1. The CDR3 is 14 amino acids. Germline CDR1 reads MDHEN; CDR2 reads SYDVKM. V trimming: 10 bases; J trimming: 3 bases; junction bases outside the gene matches: 8. The CDR3 nucleotides read TGTGCCATCGGGGACAGGGCGGGGACAGATACGCAGTATTTT. Its translation: CAIGDRAGTDTQYF.

The chain is built from TRBV29-1 and TRBJ1-1; weak D call: TRBD1 (5 bases). V was pared by 7 bases and J by 6 bases, with 21 bases between. Germline CDR1 is SQVTM and CDR2 is ANQGSEA. The CDR3 extends over 14 amino acids. The CDR3: CSAQGTFLVAEAFF. CDR3 sequence (DNA): TGCAGCGCCCAAGGGACCTTCCTTGTGGCTGAAGCTTTCTTT. The whole variable domain, remainder taken from reference TRBV29-1 and TRBJ1-1, is SAVISQKPSRDICQRGTSLTIQCQVDSQVTMMFWYRQQPGQSLTLIATANQGSEATYESGFVIDKFPISRPNLTFSTLTVSNMSPEDSSIYLCSAQGTFLVAEAFFGQGTRLTVV.

The V call is TRBV19, the J call TRBJ1-2, with 8 bases that match TRBD1. The CDR3 loop spans 14 amino acids. Germline loops: CDR1 LNHDA, CDR2 SQIVND (reference sequence). The junction had 9 bases not matched to a gene; V was cut back by 6 bases and J by 6 bases. Written as DNA, the CDR3 is TGTGCCAGTAGCCCGGCGGACAGGGATCATGGCTACACCTTC. Amino acid sequence: CASSPADRDHGYTF.

V usage is TRBV29-1 and J usage is TRBJ1-2; D gene unclear. The CDR3 loop spans 11 amino acids. V was cut by 3 bases and J by 4 bases, with 6 bases left in between. Germline V gene lookup returns CDR1 SQVTM and CDR2 ANQGSEA. CDR3 in DNA: TGCAGCGTTGACGACGGCTATGGCTACACCTTC. Encoded protein: CSVDDGYGYTF.

The CDR3 loop is CASRGTAFSPLHF. The CDR3 nucleotides are TGTGCCAGCAGGGGGACCGCTTTTTCACCCCTCCACTTT. V is TRBV6-5 and J is TRBJ1-6, with D maybe TRBD1 (5 bases). The CDR3 extends over 13 amino acids. Germline lookup yields CDR1 MNHEY and CDR2 SVGAGI. V was pared by 6 bases and J by 9 bases, with 12 bases between.

This clone was counted once. The chain couples TRBV10-3 to TRBJ1-4, with 7 bases fitting TRBD1. Losses at the gene ends were 5 bases for V and 1 base for J; bases not matched to a gene: 4. The length of the CDR3 is 15 residues. Germline CDR1 and CDR2: ENHRY and SYGVKD. CDR3 region: CAISRDRETNEKLFF. CDR3 DNA: TGTGCCATCAGTCGCGACAGGGAAACTAATGAAAAACTGTTTTTT.

The rearrangement links TRBV18 to TRBJ1-1; D might be TRBD1 (6 bases). V dropped 2 bases and J dropped 1 base, with 11 bases sitting between them. The CDR3 sequence is 15 residues long. Per germline, CDR1 KGHSH and CDR2 LQKENI. The DNA of the CDR3 is TGTGCCAGCTCACCAGGGACACCCCAGAACACTGAAGCTTTCTTT. Encoded protein: CASSPGTPQNTEAFF.

Only one count was recorded for this clone. The J gene is TRBJ2-5, the V gene TRBV4-1; TRBD2 aligns across 8 bases. CDR3 length: 16 amino acids. The V gene's germline CDR1 is MGHRA and CDR2 YSYEKL. The J segment lost 2 bases and the V segment lost 3 bases, leaving 8 bases of the junction unmatched. The CDR3 loop reads CASSHPLLAAQETQYF. In nucleotides, the CDR3 is TGCGCCAGCAGCCATCCACTACTAGCGGCACAAGAGACCCAGTACTTC.

A few counts support this clone. The chain uses TRBV28 and TRBJ2-7; a weak D match, TRBD1 (6 bases). The V gene's germline CDR1 is MDHEN and CDR2 SYDVKM. This CDR3 contains 15 residues. V was cut by 5 bases and J by 6 bases, with 20 bases left in between. The CDR3 DNA reads TGTGCCAGCAGTCCTAATGGGGGCCCCTCGGGCGAGCAGTACTTC. Translating it yields CASSPNGGPSGEQYF.

The rearrangement joins TRBV4-3 to TRBJ1-1, with D hard to call. The germline V and J ends were trimmed by 0 bases and 6 bases, with 11 bases remaining between them. The CDR3 is 14 amino acids. The germline gives CDR1 LGHNA, CDR2 YSLEER. The DNA for the CDR3 is TGCGCCAGCAGCCAAGACCCGGGTTGGTCTGAAGCTTTCTTT. Protein sequence: CASSQDPGWSEAFF.

V and J are TRBV11-2 and TRBJ2-1; no reliable D call. CDR1 is SGHAT, CDR2 FQNNGV, per germline. CDR3 length: 14 residues. Trimming cost V 1 base and J 7 bases, with 11 bases left between them. CDR3: CASSLGAGPNEQFF. DNA for the CDR3: TGTGCCAGCAGCTTAGGGGCCGGCCCAAATGAGCAGTTCTTC.